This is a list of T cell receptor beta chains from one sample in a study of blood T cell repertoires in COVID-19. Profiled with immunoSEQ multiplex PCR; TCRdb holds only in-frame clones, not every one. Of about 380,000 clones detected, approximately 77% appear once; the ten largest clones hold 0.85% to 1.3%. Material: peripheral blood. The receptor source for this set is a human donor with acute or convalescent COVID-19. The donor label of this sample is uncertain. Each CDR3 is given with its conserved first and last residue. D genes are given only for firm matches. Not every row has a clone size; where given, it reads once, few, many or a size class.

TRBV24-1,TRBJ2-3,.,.,TGTGCCACCAGTGACACTGACAGAGCTAGCACAGATACGCAGTATTTT,CATSDTDRASTDTQYF
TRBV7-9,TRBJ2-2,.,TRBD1,TGTGCCAGCAGCCAACGACAGGGGACGGGGGAGCTGTTTTTT,CASSQRQGTGELFF
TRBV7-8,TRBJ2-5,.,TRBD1,TGTGCCAGCAGCTTAGCCCTGACAGGGTCGGAAGAGACCCAGTACTTC,CASSLALTGSEETQYF
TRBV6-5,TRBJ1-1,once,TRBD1,TGTGCCAGCAGTTACAGGGGACAGGGAAACACTGAAGCTTTCTTT,CASSYRGQGNTEAFF
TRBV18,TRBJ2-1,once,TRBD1,TGTGCCAGCTCGCTACAGGGGAATGAGCAGTTCTTC,CASSLQGNEQFF
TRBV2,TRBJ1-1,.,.,TGTGCCAGCAGTGAGTTCCAGGTCCCCACTGAAGCTTTCTTT,CASSEFQVPTEAFF
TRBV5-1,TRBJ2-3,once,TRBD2,TGCGCCAGCAGCTGGGGACTAGCGGGGGGAGCCCGCACAGATACGCAGTATTTT,CASSWGLAGGARTDTQYF
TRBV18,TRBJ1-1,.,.,TGTGCCAGCTCCCAAGGGGGGGCGCGGAACACTGAAGCTTTCTTT,CASSQGGARNTEAFF
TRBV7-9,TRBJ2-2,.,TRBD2,TGTGCCAGCAGCTCCTCGATGAGCGGGGACACCGGGGAGCTGTTTTTT,CASSSSMSGDTGELFF
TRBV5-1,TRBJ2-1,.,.,TGCGCCAGCAGCTTGTCGGGGACTCCAGCGGTCAATGAGCAGTTCTTC,CASSLSGTPAVNEQFF
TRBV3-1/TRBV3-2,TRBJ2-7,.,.,TGTGCCAGCAGCCTCAGACACTTACCCTCCTACGAGCAGTACTTC,CASSLRHLPSYEQYF
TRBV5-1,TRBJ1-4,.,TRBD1,TGCGCCAGCAGTCCTAACCCACAGGGGACTAATGAAAAACTGTTTTTT,CASSPNPQGTNEKLFF
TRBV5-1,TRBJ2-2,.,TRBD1,TGCGCCAGCAGCTTGGGGACAGGGAACACCGGGGAGCTGTTTTTT,CASSLGTGNTGELFF
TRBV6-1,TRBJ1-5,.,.,TGTGCCAGCAGTGAAACCAGGGATCAGCCCCAGCATTTT,CASSETRDQPQHF
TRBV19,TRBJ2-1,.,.,TGTGCCAGTAGTGCTTGGACTTACAATGAGCAGTTCTTC,CASSAWTYNEQFF
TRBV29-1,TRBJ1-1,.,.,TGCAGCGTTGTCCCAGGGAACACTGAAGCTTTCTTT,CSVVPGNTEAFF
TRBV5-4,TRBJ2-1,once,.,TGTGCCAGCAGCTTAACAGGGGGGGTCAATGAGCAGTTCTTC,CASSLTGGVNEQFF
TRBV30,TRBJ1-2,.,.,TGTGCCTGGAGCGATGACAGATATGGCTACACCTTC,CAWSDDRYGYTF
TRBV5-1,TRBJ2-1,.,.,TGCGCCAGCAGCTTGTCAGGTCAGAACTACAATGAGCAGTTCTTC,CASSLSGQNYNEQFF
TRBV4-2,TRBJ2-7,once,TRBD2,TGTGCCAGCAGCCCCGATAGCGGGGGGACGCCCTACGAGCAGTACTTC,CASSPDSGGTPYEQYF
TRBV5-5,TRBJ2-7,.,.,TGTGCCAGCAGCTTGGGACTAGTGGGCGAGCAGTACTTC,CASSLGLVGEQYF
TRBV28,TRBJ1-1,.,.,TGTGCCAGCAGTCCCGGGGGGGGGCGGACTGAAGCTTTCTTT,CASSPGGGRTEAFF
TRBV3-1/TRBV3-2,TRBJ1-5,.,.,TGTGCCAGCAGCCAAGATCTTGTAGGGGGTCAGCCCCAGCATTTT,CASSQDLVGGQPQHF
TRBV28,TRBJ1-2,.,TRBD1,TGTGCCAGCAGTAGACCCCGGACAGGGGGCTATGGCTACACCTTC,CASSRPRTGGYGYTF
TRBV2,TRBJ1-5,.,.,TGTGCCAGCAGTGTAGATACAGGGCATCAGCCCCAGCATTTT,CASSVDTGHQPQHF
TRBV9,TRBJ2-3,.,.,TGTGCCAGCAGCGTAGCGGGGGGCAACACAGATACGCAGTATTTT,CASSVAGGNTDTQYF
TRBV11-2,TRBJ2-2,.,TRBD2,TGTGCCAGCAGCTTAGAAGGACTAGCGGGTTTAACCGGGGAGCTGTTTTTT,CASSLEGLAGLTGELFF
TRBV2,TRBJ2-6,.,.,TGTGCCAGCAGTTACTCTGGGGCCAACGTCCTGACTTTC,CASSYSGANVLTF
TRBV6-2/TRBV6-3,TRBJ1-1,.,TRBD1,TGTGCCAGCAGTCAAACCGTCCACAGGGGAGGCACTGAAGCTTTCTTT,CASSQTVHRGGTEAFF
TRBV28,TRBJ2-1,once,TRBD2,TGTGCCAGCAACCGCGGGGGGGGCTATGAGCAGTTCTTC,CASNRGGGYEQFF
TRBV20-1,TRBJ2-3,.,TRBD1,TGCAGTGCGCCGACAGGGCCCGGGAAGTATTTT,CSAPTGPGKYF
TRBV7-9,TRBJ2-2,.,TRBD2,TGTGCCAGCAGCGTAACTAGCGGGAGCGGGGAGCTGTTTTTT,CASSVTSGSGELFF
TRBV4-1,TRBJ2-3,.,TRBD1,TGCGCCAGCAGCCAAGGCGACAGGGGGCGCATAGATACGCAGTATTTT,CASSQGDRGRIDTQYF
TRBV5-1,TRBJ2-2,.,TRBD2,TGCGCCAGCAGCTTGGTAGCGGGAGTACCAGGCGGGGAGCTGTTTTTT,CASSLVAGVPGGELFF
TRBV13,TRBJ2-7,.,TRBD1,TGTGCCGGCACCGGGACAGGGGGTGAGCAGTACTTC,CAGTGTGGEQYF
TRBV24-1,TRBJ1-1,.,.,TGTGCCACCAGTGATGGGGCGGGGAGCACTGAAGCTTTCTTT,CATSDGAGSTEAFF
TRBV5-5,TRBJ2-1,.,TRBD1,TGTGCCAGCAGTCTGAACACAGGGGTTGTAGGGGGTGAGCAGTTCTTC,CASSLNTGVVGGEQFF
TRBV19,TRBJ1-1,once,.,TGTGCCAGTAGTATACCGGGATCTCCACCTGAAGCTTTCTTT,CASSIPGSPPEAFF
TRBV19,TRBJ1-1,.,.,TGTGCCAGTAGTATGGGCCAGCTCGTCGGGGTGAATGAAGCTTTCTTT,CASSMGQLVGVNEAFF
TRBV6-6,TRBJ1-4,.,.,TGTGCCAGCAGTTATGCAGGACAGATTAATGAAAAACTGTTTTTT,CASSYAGQINEKLFF
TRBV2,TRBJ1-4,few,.,TGTGCCAGCAGTGGCGGGTCAAATAATGAAAAACTGTTTTTT,CASSGGSNNEKLFF
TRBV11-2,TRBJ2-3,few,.,TGTGCCAGCAGCTTATACGGAGGGGGCGTTAGCGTTACGCAGTATTTT,CASSLYGGGVSVTQYF
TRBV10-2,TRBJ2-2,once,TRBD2,TGCGCCAGCCGAGCGGGAGGTTCAACCGGGGAGCTGTTTTTT,CASRAGGSTGELFF
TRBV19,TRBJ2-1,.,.,TGTGCCAGTAGTTTGGGGAGGACCCCTCCTTACAATGAGCAGTTCTTC,CASSLGRTPPYNEQFF
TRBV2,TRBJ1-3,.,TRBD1,TGTGCCAGCAGTGGACAGGGAAGTGGTGGAAACACCATATATTTT,CASSGQGSGGNTIYF
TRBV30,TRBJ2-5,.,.,TGTGCCTCCTCCCCGGACTCCGTGGGGGGCCAGTACTTC,CASSPDSVGGQYF
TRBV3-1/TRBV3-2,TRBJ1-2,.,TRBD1,TGTGCCAGCAGCCTCTACGGGACAGGGGGCGGTGATGGCTACACCTTC,CASSLYGTGGGDGYTF
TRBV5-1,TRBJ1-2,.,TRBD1,TGCGCCAGCAGCTTGGCAGGGGGCATCTATGGCTACACCTTC,CASSLAGGIYGYTF
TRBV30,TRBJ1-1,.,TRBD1,TGTGCCTGGAAAGGGGGCAGACCCGAAGCTTTCTTT,CAWKGGRPEAFF
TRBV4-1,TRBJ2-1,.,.,TGCGCCAGCAGCCAGGGCTTTTACGAGAGCTCCTACAATGAGCAGTTCTTC,CASSQGFYESSYNEQFF
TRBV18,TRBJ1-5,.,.,TGTGCCAGCCAAGCCGACAGATCCGCCAATCAGCCCCAGCATTTT,CASQADRSANQPQHF
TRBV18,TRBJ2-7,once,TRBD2,TGTGCCAGCTCACCTACCGGGACTAGCGGAAGCTCCTACGAGCAGTACTTC,CASSPTGTSGSSYEQYF
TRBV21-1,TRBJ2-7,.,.,TGTGCCAGCAGCCCCCTGATACCGCCCGGGACTAGCGGTACTTACGAGCAGTACTTC,CASSPLIPPGTSGTYEQYF
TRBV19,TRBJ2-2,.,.,TGTGCCAGTAGTACCAACCGCAGGGGCACCGGGGAGCTGTTTTTT,CASSTNRRGTGELFF
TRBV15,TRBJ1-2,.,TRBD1,TGTGCCACCAGCAGAGGGGGACAGGGGGGTGTCGATGGCTACACCTTC,CATSRGGQGGVDGYTF
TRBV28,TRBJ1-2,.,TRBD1,TGTGCCAGCAACACAGGGGGCAGCTATGGCTACACCTTC,CASNTGGSYGYTF
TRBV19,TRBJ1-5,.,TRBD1,TGTGCCAGTAGTGCCGAGTGGACAGGGCCCAATCAGCCCCAGCATTTT,CASSAEWTGPNQPQHF